This T cell receptor (beta chain) was identified in a study of control samples from healthy donors and cancer patients. V lost 3 bases to trimming and J lost 10 bases, with 21 bases between them. CDR1 and CDR2 (germline): WNHNN, SYGVQD (reference sequence). The CDR3 totals 15 residues. Profiled with immunoSEQ multiplex PCR; TCRdb holds only in-frame clones, not every one. The sample lists around 110,000 clones, about 93% occurring once. This receptor was obtained from a young man in good health. Sample: blood. This rearrangement joins TRBV10-1 to TRBJ1-1, with D possibly being TRBD1 (6 bases). CDR3 nucleotides: TGCGCCAGCAGTGACTCAAGACAGGCGCCGTCGGGAGCTTTCTTT. It translates to CASSDSRQAPSGAFF.